These 20 T cell receptor beta chains were sequenced from one sample in a study of T-cell reconstitution after alpha-beta-depleted transplantation in children listed by TCRdb under 2016. This specimen's treatment or condition label, interpreted: allogeneic hematopoietic cell transplantation with graft depleted of TCRalphabeta T cells and CD19 B cells. The library was made by PCR. Sequencing relied on an Illumina HiSeq 2500. To normalize quantification of the TCRbeta repertoire, the TCR libraries were built with molecular barcoding that relied on unique molecular identifiers. TCRdb handled the public reads itself, with Q25 trimming in fastp and clone calling in MiXCR, and kept productive beta chains. Duplicate CDR3 protein sequences are folded into a single record with the most common DNA and genes. The sample records fewer than 250,000 distinct CDR3 sequences, around 7.8% of which are singletons. About 6.4% of the sample comes from the top ten.

The input for sequencing was PBMCs, mostly from graft donor cells, taken 180 days after TCRalphabeta/CD19-depleted stem cell transplant. The receptors derive from a male patient between 5 and 17 years old who had a stem cell transplant for acute lymphoblastic leukemia, so the T cells may come from the graft donor.

This clonotype was observed at least ten times. The gene calls are TRBV19 and TRBJ2-6, with D uncertain. The CDR3 extends over 16 amino acids. The V end was cut by 2 bases, the J end by 0 bases, with 8 bases between. CDR1 LNHDA and CDR2 SQIVND come from the germline V gene (reference sequence). CDR3 in DNA: TGTGCCAGTAGTATAAGTGGAGACTCTGGGGCCAACGTCCTGACTTTC. Translation gives CASSISGDSGANVLTF.

This clonotype showed up many times. This rearrangement joins TRBV7-2 to TRBJ2-3; 15 nucleotides agree with TRBD2. Germline V gives CDR1 SGHTA, CDR2 FQGNSA. The trim removed 4 bases at V and 5 bases at J, leaving 7 bases unmatched. CDR3 size: 17 residues. The CDR3: CASSWTSGRARGDTQYF. DNA of the CDR3: TGTGCCAGCAGCTGGACTAGCGGGAGGGCCCGCGGAGATACGCAGTATTTT.

Points on this clonotype: This may stem from a read error, because a much larger clone lies one nucleotide away. The V gene is TRBV12-3 or TRBV12-4, the J gene TRBJ1-2; the D is unclear. Trimming cost V 5 bases and J 4 bases, with 17 bases left between them. The CDR3 is made up of 15 amino acids. CDR3 nucleotide sequence: TGTGCCAGCAGTGTTGGGGATTCGATGTCCTATGGCTACACCTTC. Translating gives CASSVGDSMSYGYTF.

In this sample, this clonotype turned up many times. The chain is built from TRBV20-1 and TRBJ1-2; D gene uncertain. CDR1 is DFQATT and CDR2 is SNEGSKA in the germline V gene (reference sequence). The CDR3 extends over 13 amino acids. V shed 5 bases and J shed 4 bases, with 14 bases lying between them. The CDR3 region is CSALLAASYGYTF. In DNA form, the CDR3 reads TGCAGTGCTCTTTTGGCGGCGAGCTATGGCTACACCTTC.

This clonotype was observed at least ten times. The chain has TRBV5-1 and TRBJ1-5; D call uncertain. The germline V gene has CDR1 SGHRS and CDR2 YFSETQ. Trimming shortened V by 0 bases and J by 4 bases, and 5 bases separated the two germline ends. The CDR3 runs to 13 residues. The CDR3 DNA follows: TGCGCCAGCAGCTTGGGGATAAATCAGCCCCAGCATTTT. Its translation is CASSLGINQPQHF. Combining the CDR3 with reference TRBV5-1 and TRBJ1-5 gives the whole variable domain KAGVTQTPRYLIKTRGQQVTLSCSPISGHRSVSWYQQTPGQGLQFLFEYFSETQRNKGNFPGRFSGRQFSNSRSEMNVSTLELGDSALYLCASSLGINQPQHFGDGTRLSIL.

The V and J genes are TRBV7-2 and TRBJ1-4; D perhaps matches TRBD1 (6 bases). The germline CDR1 and CDR2 sequences are SGHTA and FQGNSA. V was pared by 5 bases and J by 3 bases, with 16 bases between. The CDR3 consists of 16 residues. CDR3 amino acids: CASSPPRGASNEKLFF. CDR3 in DNA: TGTGCCAGCAGCCCTCCGCGGGGGGCGTCTAATGAAAAACTGTTTTTT.

Of note for this clonotype: With a much larger clone just one base away, this may be a read error. V gene TRBV6-5 combines with J gene TRBJ1-2, with D maybe TRBD1 (5 bases). V was cut by 2 bases and J by 6 bases, with 19 bases left in between. Germline CDR1 is MNHEY and CDR2 is SVGAGI. The CDR3 covers 16 residues. The CDR3 nucleotides read TGTGCCAGCAGTTACACCGGTCTTAGGGGCGGGGATGGCTACACCTTC. Encoded protein: CASSYTGLRGGDGYTF.

V is TRBV2 and J is TRBJ2-1; tentative D call: TRBD2 (6 bases). CDR1 and CDR2 (germline): SNHLY, FYNNEI. Trimming removed 3 bases at V and 7 bases at J, with 19 bases between. This CDR3 region has 16 residues. This chain's CDR3 is CASSEGGRDPLNEQFF. DNA for the CDR3: TGTGCCAGCAGTGAGGGTGGGCGGGACCCACTTAATGAGCAGTTCTTC. The complete variable domain, with remaining parts taken from reference TRBV2 and TRBJ2-1, reads EPEVTQTPSHQVTQMGQEVILRCVPISNHLYFYWYRQILGQKVEFLVSFYNNEISEKSEIFDDQFSVERPDGSNFTLKIRSTKLEDSAMYFCASSEGGRDPLNEQFFGPGTRLTVL.

At least ten counts were recorded for this clonotype. The gene calls are TRBV7-6 and TRBJ1-2, with a tentative D call TRBD1 (5 bases). V was clipped by 1 base and J by 3 bases, with 12 bases between them. The CDR3 is made up of 15 amino acids. Germline V gene lookup returns CDR1 SGHVS and CDR2 FNYEAQ. CDR3 sequence reads: CASSLGGSRDYGYTF. The CDR3 coding sequence is TGTGCCAGCAGCTTAGGTGGCAGCAGGGACTATGGCTACACCTTC.

This clonotype was seen many times. The rearrangement joins TRBV10-1 to TRBJ2-3, with 7 bases fitting TRBD2. Germline CDR1 is WNHNN and CDR2 is SYGVQD (reference sequence). With 3 bases clipped from V and 5 bases from J, the junction kept 8 bases outside the gene matches. The CDR3 totals 15 residues. CDR3 amino acids: CASSEGRSGIDTQYF. CDR3 nucleotide sequence: TGCGCCAGCAGTGAAGGGAGAAGCGGGATAGATACGCAGTATTTT.

This clonotype was seen many times. The rearrangement links TRBV9 to TRBJ2-1; the D call may be TRBD1 or TRBD2 (6 bases each). This CDR3 comprises 15 residues. Trimming stripped 3 bases from V and 2 bases from J, with 12 bases between. CDR1 and CDR2 (germline): SGDLS, YYNGEE. The CDR3 loop is CASSGGGSPYNEQFF. The CDR3 nucleotides are TGTGCCAGCAGCGGAGGGGGGTCTCCCTACAATGAGCAGTTCTTC.

This clonotype showed up many times. V gene TRBV20-1 combines with J gene TRBJ2-7; 12 nucleotides line up with TRBD1. The CDR3 runs 14 residues. CDR1 DFQATT and CDR2 SNEGSKA come from the germline V gene (reference sequence). V was clipped by 5 bases and J by 9 bases; unmatched bases: 11. CDR3 DNA sequence: TGCAGTGCTGGTCGCTCGGGACAGGGGGCAGGGCAGTACTTC. Translation gives CSAGRSGQGAGQYF.

This clonotype has ten or more counts. The gene calls are TRBV6-5 and TRBJ2-7; tentatively, D is TRBD2 (6 bases). This CDR3 has 13 residues. From germline, CDR1 is MNHEY and CDR2 SVGAGI. V was clipped by 3 bases and J by 3 bases, with 9 bases between them. As DNA, the CDR3 is TGTGCCAGCAGTTATTTCGGGAGCTACGAGCAGTACTTC. Translation: CASSYFGSYEQYF.

This clonotype was observed at least ten times. V is TRBV7-9 and J is TRBJ1-3, with D uncertain. Deletions cut 5 bases from V and 8 bases from J, with 10 bases between. Germline V gene sequence: CDR1 SEHNR, CDR2 FQNEAQ (reference sequence). The CDR3 contains 12 residues. CDR3: CASSPKRDTIYF. In DNA, the CDR3 is TGTGCCAGCAGCCCCAAACGGGACACCATATATTTT.

On this clonotype: A clone one base away is much larger, so this may be a read error. This chain joins TRBV6-1 and TRBJ2-6; 9 nucleotides match TRBD1. CDR3 length: 18 amino acids. J lost 7 bases, V lost 3 bases, and 13 bases had no gene match. From germline, CDR1 is MNHNS and CDR2 SASEGT. DNA of the CDR3: TGTGCCAGCAGTGAGCGGGGGACAGGGACTCTTACAGCCAACGTCCTGACTTTC. Translated: CASSERGTGTLTANVLTF.

As concerns this clonotype: Only one base separates this from a far larger clonotype, so it likely reflects a read error. The genes are TRBV12-3 or TRBV12-4 and TRBJ2-7; D remains ambiguous. V shed 3 bases and J shed 5 bases, with 8 bases lying between them. The CDR3 runs to 12 residues. CDR3 DNA sequence: TGTGCCAGCAGTTTTCTGGGGAACGAGCAGTACTTC. This translates into CASSFLGNEQYF.

This clonotype occurred a few times. This chain uses TRBV6-1 with TRBJ1-1, with D possibly being TRBD1 (6 bases). CDR1 is MNHNS and CDR2 is SASEGT in the germline V gene. This CDR3 spans 17 amino acids. Trimming took 6 bases from V and 2 from J, leaving 22 bases between them. This CDR3 reads CASRPPWGLRGNTEAFF. The CDR3 region has the DNA TGTGCCAGCAGACCCCCGTGGGGGCTTCGGGGAAACACTGAAGCTTTCTTT.

CDR3 sequence (DNA): TGTGCCAGCGCCTGGGGGGGGGGATCACTCTCCTACGAGCAGTACTTC. Protein product: CASAWGGGSLSYEQYF. This chain uses TRBV7-3 with TRBJ2-7, with 7 bases lining up with TRBD2. The V segment lost 8 bases and the J segment 0 bases; nucleotides outside the gene matches: 13. The germline V gene has CDR1 SGHTA and CDR2 FQGTGA. The CDR3 totals 16 residues.

This clonotype was seen ten or more times. This sequence joins TRBV5-1 and TRBJ2-5; D may be TRBD2 (5 bases). Trimming cost V 4 bases and J 6 bases, with 19 bases left between them. This CDR3 contains 15 residues. Per germline, CDR1 SGHRS and CDR2 YFSETQ. The CDR3 sequence: CASSLALDFTQTQYF. The CDR3 DNA reads as TGCGCCAGCAGCCTCGCTTTGGACTTCACTCAGACCCAGTACTTC.

Concerning this clonotype itself: A clone one base away is much larger, so this may be a read error. The chain links TRBV12-3 or TRBV12-4 to TRBJ2-1; perhaps D is TRBD1 or TRBD2 (5 bases each). The germline V and J ends were trimmed by 6 bases and 2 bases, with 17 bases remaining between them. The CDR3 is 16 residues long. The CDR3 reads CASSYAGTAAYNEQFF. The DNA for the CDR3 is TGTGCCAGCAGCTATGCCGGGACGGCGGCCTACAATGAGCAGTTCTTC.